This T cell receptor (beta chain) was sequenced during a study of shared clonotypes between healthy human individuals (TCRdb year 2020). Regarding the study in general: The cohort comprised two women and a few men aged 18 to 49 years. For each donor, three plates each were used for CD4 naive and CD4 memory, two plates were used for CD8 naive, and one plate was used for CD8 memory. To estimate repertoire size and how much clonotype sharing occurs between individuals, the study deeply sequenced the blood TCR repertoires of about five healthy adults. Libraries were prepared and TCR repertoires were sequenced by different laboratories using diverse techniques, in order to increase sequencing depth and limit assay-specific biases. Per donor, leukapheresis produced somewhere between about 0.8 and 9 billion PBMCs.

A distance of 9 bases separates the germline ends of V and J, which lose 3 bases and 6 bases respectively. CDR1 is given as DFQATT and CDR2 as SNEGSKA, both from the germline V gene (reference sequence). The CDR3 spans 11 residues, from the cysteine through the phenylalanine. CDR3 DNA is the only sequence kept; it has 33 bases, read in frame from the first base. Details on this clone: Its target antigen remains unknown. No base-level quality is on record; no much larger clone is a single base apart.

Using the deep immunoSEQ assay, TCR CDR3 regions were amplified from genomic DNA by multiplex PCR. Extracted genomic DNA from each cell subset was spread evenly across all wells of several immunoSEQ 96-well plates, with each plate serving as a replicate. For sorted subsets, each replicate PCR was loaded with roughly 200 ng genomic DNA, equivalent to 30,000 or so T cell genomes. Purified libraries were quantified with a Qubit 3.0 fluorometer, sized on a Bioanalyzer 2100, and re-quantified with the KAPA Library Quantification kit. Every immunoSEQ 96-well plate was sequenced on a separate single-read 150-cycle Illumina NextSeq 550 flow cell. Per the original workflow: Because the immunoSEQ output held only junctional sequences and lacked quality scores, the filtering could not match the filtering applied to full-length reads. Sequences were annotated with PyIR, a Python wrapper for IgBLAST v1.9, using IMGT germline references to assign V/J genes and CDR3. Reads were removed for weak V/J assignments (E-value above 1e-6), missing CDR3, stop codons, out-of-frame junctions, or ambiguous translated residues. V3J clonotypes were defined as sequences sharing an identical inferred V gene, J gene, and CDR3 amino acid sequence. Percentage overlap between repertoires was calculated by dividing the number of shared unique clonotypes by the size of the smaller repertoire. RTK rarefaction, the Chao1 estimator, and Recon v2.1 estimates of unobserved clonotypes were used to assess repertoire richness. Generation probabilities were computed with OLGA for all TCRbeta clonotypes obtained by the gDNA method from a handful of donors. In its TCRdb copy, this immuneACCESS table keeps in-frame sequences only and misses some clones. Where compared with another copy, unresolved V genes explain less than half of these, and the others have no known cause. That table furnishes V, J and clone size, whereas the DNA furnished D and trimming. For this sample the table gives over 2,000,000 clones, of which 93% were detected only once. The ten largest make up more than 1.5% of the sample.

CD8 naive samples were CD45RO-negative cells positively selected for CCR7, giving a CD45RA+CCR7+ population that excluded TemRA cells. The donors were healthy, HIV-negative adults with no recently reported acute infections or vaccinations. Every donor was a Caucasian adult living in Nashville, Tennessee, USA. Blood was collected by leukapheresis, and PBMCs were isolated by Ficoll-Histopaque density gradient centrifugation and then cryopreserved in liquid nitrogen vapor phase. Analytical flow cytometry was used to check the purity and quantity of each magnetically sorted T cell population. Genomic DNA was isolated from every sorted fraction and measured by UV absorbance on a Nanodrop 2000c. Study-wide conclusions, independent of this receptor: Naive subsets generally had larger estimated clonotype richness than memory subsets. Even with the large sequencing depth, rarefaction of the sorted-subset datasets indicated that sequencing was incomplete. Sampling was limited to blood, and TCR repertoires in tissue likely differ from TCR repertoires in blood. The genetic and exposure-history diversity represented was limited by the small number of donors. Approximately 5% of naive CD4, 3.5% of naive CD8, approximately 2.2% of memory CD4, and over 0.35% of memory CD8 clonotypes were shared across a few donors. Compared with non-shared clonotypes, clonotypes shared by all four sorted-subset donors had higher generation probabilities. Based on pairwise subsampling, the degree of clonotype sharing among donors was expected to be affected by sequencing depth.

The clonotype comes from a man younger than 35 in good health. Some clones in this sample may be carry-over from other donors' samples. The chain is assembled from TRBV20-1 and TRBJ2-7, and possibly TRBD2, on 5 matching bases. The material sequenced was naive CD8+ T cells from PBMCs. The cell subset or site label of this sample denotes: CD45RA+CCR7+. Here is the DNA: TGCAGTGCTAGGGACTCCATCGAGCAGTACTTC. Its product reads: CSARDSIEQYF.